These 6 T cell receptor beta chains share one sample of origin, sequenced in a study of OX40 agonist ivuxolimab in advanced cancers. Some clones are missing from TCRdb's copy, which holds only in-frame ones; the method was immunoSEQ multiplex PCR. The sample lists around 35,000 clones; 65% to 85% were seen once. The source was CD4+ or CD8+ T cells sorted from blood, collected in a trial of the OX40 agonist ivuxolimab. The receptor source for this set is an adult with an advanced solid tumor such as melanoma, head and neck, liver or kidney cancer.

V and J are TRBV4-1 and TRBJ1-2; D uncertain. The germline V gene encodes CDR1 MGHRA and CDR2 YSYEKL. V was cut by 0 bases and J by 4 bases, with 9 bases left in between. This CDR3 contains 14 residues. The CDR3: CASSQDEGSYGYTF. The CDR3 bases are TGCGCCAGCAGCCAAGATGAGGGATCCTATGGCTACACCTTC.

The CDR3 spells CASSQDGSGGYEQYF. The CDR3 coding sequence is TGCGCCAGCAGCCAAGATGGGTCGGGGGGCTACGAGCAGTACTTC. This chain uses TRBV4-1 with TRBJ2-7; 7 nucleotides agree with TRBD2. Per the germline V gene, CDR1 is MGHRA and CDR2 is YSYEKL. V lost 0 bases and J lost 3; bases outside the gene matches: 5. This CDR3 comprises 15 residues.

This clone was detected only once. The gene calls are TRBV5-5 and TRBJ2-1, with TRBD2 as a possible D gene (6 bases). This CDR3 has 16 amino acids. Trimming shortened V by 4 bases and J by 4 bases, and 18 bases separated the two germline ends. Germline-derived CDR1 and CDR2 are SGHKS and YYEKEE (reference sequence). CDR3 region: CASSLGGVSWYNEQFF. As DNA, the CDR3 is TGTGCCAGCAGCCTAGGAGGGGTTTCGTGGTACAATGAGCAGTTCTTC.

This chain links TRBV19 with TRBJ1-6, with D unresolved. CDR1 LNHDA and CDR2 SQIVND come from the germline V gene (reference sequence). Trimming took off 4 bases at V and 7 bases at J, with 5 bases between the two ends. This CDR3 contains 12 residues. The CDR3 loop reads CASSTGNSPLHF. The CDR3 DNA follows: TGTGCCAGTAGTACCGGGAATTCACCCCTCCACTTT.

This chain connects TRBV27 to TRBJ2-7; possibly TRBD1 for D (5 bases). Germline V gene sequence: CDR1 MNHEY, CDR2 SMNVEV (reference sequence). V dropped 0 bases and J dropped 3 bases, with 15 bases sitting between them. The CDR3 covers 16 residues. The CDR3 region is CASSLSAQGKGYEQYF. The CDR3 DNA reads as TGTGCCAGCAGTTTATCCGCCCAGGGCAAGGGCTACGAGCAGTACTTC.

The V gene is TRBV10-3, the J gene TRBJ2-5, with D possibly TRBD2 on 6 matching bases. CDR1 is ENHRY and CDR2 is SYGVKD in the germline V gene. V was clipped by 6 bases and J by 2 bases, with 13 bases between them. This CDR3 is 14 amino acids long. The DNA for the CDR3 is TGTGCCATCAGCGGTACGGACTATCAAGAGACCCAGTACTTC. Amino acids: CAISGTDYQETQYF.